The source of this T cell receptor beta chain is a study of T-cell memory formation after mild COVID-19. Whole-study context: Clusters were largely donor specific.

This clonotype was detected a few times. Antigen: not known. The CDR3 runs to 14 residues. The germline CDR1 and CDR2 sequences are SEHNR and FQNEAQ (reference sequence). V lost 1 base to trimming and J lost 7 bases, with 13 bases between them. A single record per CDR3 protein comes from TCRdb applying MiXCR to the 5' RACE reads. There are about 350,000 distinct CDR3 sequences in the sample; about an eighth occur only once, and 22% lies in the top ten. Study outcomes and limitations: There was no confirmation that second-wave clones peaking on day 37 were SARS-CoV-2 specific. Later expanders leaned CD4+, whereas clones that contracted between day 15 and 85 were balanced CD4/CD8. That cross-reactive memory joined was suggested by some responding clones appearing in pre-infection memory.

The clonotype comes from a man aged 18 to 35 who had mild COVID-19 (a few samples of this study predate the infection). Cell type and time point are not known. The V and J genes are TRBV7-9 and TRBJ1-2; D might be TRBD1 (6 bases). Sequencing was performed on PBMCs or a T cell subset sorted from them (not recorded which). The CDR3 DNA is TGTGCCAGCAGCTTAGAGGACAGATCGAGTGGCTACACCTTC. Translating it yields CASSLEDRSSGYTF.